A selection of T cell receptor beta chains follows, all from one sample in a study of cytomegalovirus exposure and HLA in healthy donors. TCRdb's copy holds only in-frame clones and misses some; the assay was immunoSEQ multiplex PCR. The data show 140,000 to 150,000 clones, more than 55% seen once. Sequencing input: PBMCs. The receptors were sampled from an older woman in good health and CMV-seronegative. Both conserved end residues are part of each CDR3. D genes are given only for firm matches. Size values are once, few and many counts, or a class for expanded clones, and some rows have none.

j_gene	v_gene	abundance	d_gene	CDR3aa	CDR3nt
TRBJ1-2	TRBV6-5	-	-	CASSPLPAGPYGYTF	TGTGCCAGCAGTCCCCTACCCGCAGGGCCCTATGGCTACACCTTC
TRBJ1-1	TRBV15	-	-	CATSRSATGTEAFF	TGTGCCACCAGCAGATCGGCGACGGGCACTGAAGCTTTCTTT
TRBJ2-7	TRBV5-1	few	TRBD1	CASSFGDRVYF	TGCGCCAGCAGCTTTGGAGACAGGGTTTACTTC
TRBJ2-2	TRBV10-2	-	-	CASDYTGELFF	TGCGCCAGCGACTACACCGGGGAGCTGTTTTTT
TRBJ2-2	TRBV19	-	-	CASSPEYTGELFF	TGTGCCAGTAGTCCGGAGTACACCGGGGAGCTGTTTTTT
TRBJ1-1	TRBV12-5	-	-	CASGRGMGNTEAFF	TGTGCTAGTGGTCGGGGAATGGGGAACACTGAAGCTTTCTTT
TRBJ2-1	TRBV6-1	-	-	CASSGEQGLANEQFF	TGTGCCAGCAGTGGGGAACAGGGTCTTGCCAATGAGCAGTTCTTC
TRBJ2-3	TRBV19	-	-	CASSMGNTDTQYF	TGTGCCAGTAGTATGGGCAACACAGATACGCAGTATTTT
TRBJ2-1	TRBV29-1	-	TRBD1	CSVGQSGNEQFF	TGCAGCGTGGGACAGTCTGGGAATGAGCAGTTCTTC
TRBJ2-1	TRBV21-1	few	-	CASSKPPRVAGSNNEQFF	TGTGCCAGCAGCAAACCGCCCAGGGTAGCGGGATCAAACAATGAGCAGTTCTTC
TRBJ1-6	TRBV6-6	-	-	CASSSREIYNSPLHF	TGTGCCAGCAGTTCACGGGAGATCTATAATTCACCCCTCCACTTT
TRBJ2-7	TRBV21-1	-	-	CASSKRGYENEQYF	TGTGCCAGCAGCAAACGAGGTTACGAAAACGAGCAGTACTTC
TRBJ2-2	TRBV5-4	medium-sized	-	CASSLAISGMMFF	TGTGCCAGCAGCTTGGCCATTTCAGGGATGATGTTTTTT
TRBJ2-4	TRBV4-3	few	TRBD1	CASSQEQGKNIQYF	TGCGCCAGCAGCCAAGAACAGGGGAAAAACATTCAGTACTTC
TRBJ1-5	TRBV7-8	-	TRBD1	CASSLGDRNQPQHF	TGTGCCAGCAGCTTAGGGGACAGGAATCAGCCCCAGCATTTT
TRBJ2-7	TRBV6-6	few	-	CASSTGYEQYF	TGTGCCAGCAGTACAGGGTACGAGCAGTACTTC
TRBJ1-3	TRBV19	few	TRBD1	CASQRWDRTSGNTIYF	TGTGCCAGCCAACGGTGGGACAGAACCTCTGGAAACACCATATATTTT
TRBJ2-7	TRBV2	-	TRBD1	CASKTGQATYEQYF	TGTGCCAGCAAAACCGGACAGGCCACCTACGAGCAGTACTTC
TRBJ2-7	TRBV28	-	-	CASSLTAYEQYF	TGTGCCAGCAGTCTGACAGCCTACGAGCAGTACTTC
TRBJ2-3	TRBV19	-	TRBD2	CASSIPGSGSPADTQYF	TGTGCCAGTAGTATACCGGGTAGCGGGAGTCCGGCAGATACGCAGTATTTT
TRBJ2-1	TRBV5-6	few	-	CASSLQVYNEQFF	TGTGCCAGCAGCTTGCAGGTCTACAATGAGCAGTTCTTC
TRBJ2-3	TRBV5-1	-	TRBD2	CASSLLSGLAPDTQYF	TGCGCCAGCAGCTTGTTGTCGGGACTAGCCCCAGATACGCAGTATTTT
TRBJ2-5	TRBV4-3	-	TRBD2	CASSQGASGGSVEQYF	TGCGCCAGCAGCCAAGGGGCTAGCGGGGGGAGCGTTGAGCAGTACTTC
TRBJ1-2	TRBV19	-	-	CASRYGTTNGYTF	TGTGCCAGTAGATACGGGACAACTAATGGCTACACCTTC
TRBJ2-3	TRBV20-1	-	-	CSARSSDTQYF	TGCAGTGCTAGATCGTCAGATACGCAGTATTTT
TRBJ1-6	TRBV9	-	TRBD1	CASSPTGASGGSPLHF	TGTGCCAGCAGCCCCACAGGGGCGAGTGGGGGTTCACCCCTCCACTTT
TRBJ2-1	TRBV6-4	-	-	CASSRLVGGLLRNEQFF	TGTGCCAGCAGTAGGCTTGTAGGGGGACTACTACGAAATGAGCAGTTCTTC
TRBJ1-4	TRBV6-5	-	-	CASKEVATNEKLFF	TGTGCCAGCAAGGAGGTTGCAACTAATGAAAAACTGTTTTTT
TRBJ1-1	TRBV9	few	-	CASSVAGRGGEAFF	TGTGCCAGCAGCGTAGCGGGTCGAGGGGGTGAAGCTTTCTTT
TRBJ2-5	TRBV9	few	-	CASSTTWDYQETQYF	TGTGCCAGCAGCACTACCTGGGACTACCAAGAGACCCAGTACTTC
TRBJ1-3	TRBV6-5	few	-	CASRQVGRDTIYF	TGTGCCAGCAGGCAGGTCGGGCGGGACACCATATATTTT
TRBJ1-3	TRBV28	-	-	CASSLLTHGGPKGNTIYF	TGTGCCAGCAGTTTACTTACACACGGGGGGCCCAAGGGAAACACCATATATTTT
TRBJ2-3	TRBV5-6	-	TRBD2	CASISSGGWGDTQYF	TGTGCCAGCATCTCTAGCGGGGGGTGGGGAGATACGCAGTATTTT
TRBJ1-5	TRBV5-6	-	-	CASSFRGIGNQPQHF	TGTGCCAGCAGCTTCCGGGGGATAGGCAATCAGCCCCAGCATTTT
TRBJ2-7	TRBV4-3	-	-	CASSQDSGLSDEQYF	TGCGCCAGCAGCCAAGATTCGGGACTCTCGGACGAGCAGTACTTC
TRBJ2-1	TRBV19	-	-	CASSPGSGNEQFF	TGTGCCAGTAGTCCTGGCAGCGGCAATGAGCAGTTCTTC
TRBJ2-1	TRBV5-1	once	TRBD2	CASSGTSGPTYNEQFF	TGCGCCAGCAGCGGGACTAGCGGCCCCACCTACAATGAGCAGTTCTTC
TRBJ2-7	TRBV6-6	-	TRBD2	CASSPTGGLYEQYF	TGTGCCAGCAGCCCGACGGGAGGGCTCTACGAGCAGTACTTC
TRBJ2-3	TRBV19	-	-	CASSWLAATDTQYF	TGTGCCAGTAGTTGGTTAGCGGCCACAGATACGCAGTATTTT
TRBJ2-5	TRBV5-8	-	TRBD1	CASSNRAGDRGRGTQYF	TGTGCCAGCAGCAATAGGGCGGGAGACAGGGGGCGCGGGACCCAGTACTTC
TRBJ2-7	TRBV7-2	-	TRBD1	CASSRDRGPSYEQYF	TGTGCCAGCAGCCGGGACAGGGGACCTTCCTACGAGCAGTACTTC
TRBJ2-7	TRBV27	-	TRBD1	CASSSPRGTGGDEQYF	TGTGCCAGCAGTTCCCCACGGGGGACAGGGGGCGACGAGCAGTACTTC
TRBJ2-7	TRBV6-1	-	TRBD2	CASTLSGGYEQYF	TGTGCCAGCACTCTGAGCGGGGGTTACGAGCAGTACTTC
TRBJ1-2	TRBV27	-	-	CASSLRINYGYTF	TGTGCCAGCAGTTTGCGTATTAACTATGGCTACACCTTC
TRBJ1-2	TRBV5-1	few	-	CASSLGAGVNYGYTF	TGCGCCAGCAGCTTGGGGGCAGGGGTAAACTATGGCTACACCTTC
TRBJ1-4	TRBV2	few	-	CASTRDSDEKLFF	TGTGCCAGCACCCGGGACTCAGATGAAAAACTGTTTTTT
TRBJ1-1	TRBV5-5	-	-	CASSLYGAVGTEAFF	TGTGCCAGCAGCTTGTATGGGGCTGTGGGGACTGAAGCTTTCTTT
TRBJ1-1	TRBV29-1	-	-	CSVEVLTRSTEAFF	TGCAGCGTTGAAGTATTAACTAGGAGTACTGAAGCTTTCTTT
TRBJ2-7	TRBV10-2	-	-	CASSESRHYEQYF	TGCGCCAGCAGTGAGTCCCGACACTACGAGCAGTACTTC
TRBJ2-4	TRBV10-3	few	-	CAISEDRIAAQYF	TGTGCCATCAGCGAGGACCGAATAGCGGCCCAGTACTTC
TRBJ1-5	TRBV6-1	-	-	CASSEAGHSNQPQHF	TGTGCCAGCAGTGAAGCGGGACATAGCAATCAGCCCCAGCATTTT
TRBJ2-1	TRBV5-1	-	-	CASSLVRAGGHNEQFF	TGCGCCAGCAGCTTGGTGCGGGCAGGGGGGCACAATGAGCAGTTCTTC
TRBJ2-7	TRBV9	few	-	CASSVGYSSYEQYF	TGTGCCAGCAGCGTAGGTTATAGCTCCTACGAGCAGTACTTC